This T cell receptor beta chain was captured in a study of Ad26.COV2.S vaccination and SARS-CoV-2 variants. Findings and caveats of the study: Breadth of non-spike TCRs did not differ between vaccinees and placebo recipients. TCR breadth and depth analyses may have underestimated total T cell responses.

Treatment indicated: some 20 received Ad26.COV2.S at low or high dose, single or two shots; about five received placebo; per-sample allocation not given. Day 63 after the first vaccine or placebo injection was the time point for sampling. An 18-55-year-old adult in Boston served as donor. Profiled with immunoSEQ multiplex PCR; TCRdb holds only in-frame clones, not every one. The sample lists some 410,000 clones, 92% occurring once. CDR1 is LGHNA, CDR2 YSLEER, per germline. The CDR3 runs to 15 residues. Trimming removed 4 bases from V and 3 bases from J; junction bases left unmatched: 8. As concerns this clone: As yet, its antigen is unknown.

This receptor was taken from a person between 18 and 59 years old who received the Ad26.COV2.S COVID-19 vaccine or a placebo. The material sequenced was peripheral blood, taken in a trial of Ad26.COV2.S vaccine versus placebo. The chain joins TRBV4-3 to TRBJ1-2, with 7 bases lining up with TRBD1. The CDR3: CASSPTDRWYYGYTF. DNA of the CDR3: TGCGCCAGCAGCCCGACGGACAGGTGGTACTATGGCTACACCTTC.